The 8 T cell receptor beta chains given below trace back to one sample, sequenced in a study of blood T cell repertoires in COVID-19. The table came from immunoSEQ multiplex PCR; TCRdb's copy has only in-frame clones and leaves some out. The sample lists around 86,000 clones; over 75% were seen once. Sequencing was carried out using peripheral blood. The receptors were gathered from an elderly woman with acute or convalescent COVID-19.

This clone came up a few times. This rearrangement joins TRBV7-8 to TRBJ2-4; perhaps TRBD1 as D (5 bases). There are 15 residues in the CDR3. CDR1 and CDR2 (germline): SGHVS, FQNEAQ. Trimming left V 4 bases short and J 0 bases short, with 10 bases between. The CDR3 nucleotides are TGTGCCAGCAGCTCCGCGACAGCAGCCAAAAACATTCAGTACTTC. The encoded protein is CASSSATAAKNIQYF. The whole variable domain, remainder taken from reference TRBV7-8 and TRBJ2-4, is GAGVSQSPRYKVAKRGQDVALRCDPISGHVSLFWYQQALGQGPEFLTYFQNEAQLDKSGLPSDRFFAERPEGSVSTLKIQRTQQEDSAVYLCASSSATAAKNIQYFGAGTRLSVL.

DNA for the CDR3: TGTGCCAGTAGTATCAGCGGGGTTTCCTACGAGCAGTACTTC. Translated: CASSISGVSYEQYF. This sequence joins TRBV19 and TRBJ2-7; TRBD2 matches 7 bases. The CDR3 contains 14 residues. Losses at the gene ends were 3 bases for V and 1 base for J; bases not matched to a gene: 3. Germline V gene lookup returns CDR1 LNHDA and CDR2 SQIVND (reference sequence).

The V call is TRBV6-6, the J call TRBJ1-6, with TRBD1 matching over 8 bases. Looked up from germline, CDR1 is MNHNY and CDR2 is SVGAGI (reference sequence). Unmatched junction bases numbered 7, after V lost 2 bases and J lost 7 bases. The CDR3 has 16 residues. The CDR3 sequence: CASSYPGQGFNSPLHF. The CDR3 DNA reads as TGTGCCAGCAGTTACCCCGGACAGGGTTTCAATTCACCCCTCCACTTT.

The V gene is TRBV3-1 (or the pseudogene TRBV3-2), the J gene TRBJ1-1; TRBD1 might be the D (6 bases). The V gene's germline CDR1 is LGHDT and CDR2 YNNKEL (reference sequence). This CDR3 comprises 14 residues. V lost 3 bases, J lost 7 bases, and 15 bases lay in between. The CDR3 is CASSHRTVGNEAFF. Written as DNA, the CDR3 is TGTGCCAGCAGCCACCGGACAGTTGGGAATGAAGCTTTCTTT.

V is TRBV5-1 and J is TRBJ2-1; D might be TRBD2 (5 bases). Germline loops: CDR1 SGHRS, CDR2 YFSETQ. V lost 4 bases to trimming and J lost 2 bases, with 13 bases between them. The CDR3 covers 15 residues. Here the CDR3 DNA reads TGCGCCAGCAGCCCCTATCCGGGGACCTACAATGAGCAGTTCTTC. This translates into CASSPYPGTYNEQFF.

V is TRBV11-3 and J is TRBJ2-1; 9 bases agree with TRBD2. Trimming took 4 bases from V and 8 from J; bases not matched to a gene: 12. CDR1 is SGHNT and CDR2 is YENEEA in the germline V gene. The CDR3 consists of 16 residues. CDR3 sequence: CASSSALGGGAYEQFF. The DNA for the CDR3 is TGTGCCAGCAGCTCCGCACTTGGCGGGGGGGCCTATGAGCAGTTCTTC.

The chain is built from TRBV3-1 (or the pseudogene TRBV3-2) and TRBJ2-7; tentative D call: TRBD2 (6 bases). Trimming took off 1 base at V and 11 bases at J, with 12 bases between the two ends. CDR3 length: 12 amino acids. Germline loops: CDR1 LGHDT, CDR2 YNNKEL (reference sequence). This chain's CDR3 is CASSQASGEKYF. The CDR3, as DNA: TGTGCCAGCAGCCAAGCTTCGGGGGAAAAGTACTTC.

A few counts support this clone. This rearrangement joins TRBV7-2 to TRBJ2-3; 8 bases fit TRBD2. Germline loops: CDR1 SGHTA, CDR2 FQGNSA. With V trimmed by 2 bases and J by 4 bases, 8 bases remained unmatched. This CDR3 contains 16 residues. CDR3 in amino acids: CASSLLLAANSDTQYF. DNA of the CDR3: TGTGCCAGCAGCTTACTACTAGCGGCGAATTCAGATACGCAGTATTTT.